The sequence of this T cell receptor beta chain was determined in a study of shared clonotypes between healthy human individuals. This CDR3 is built from 13 residues. Germline loops: CDR1 SGHAT, CDR2 FQNNGV. V gave up 6 bases and J gave up 0 bases, with 9 bases separating them. Produced via immunoSEQ multiplex PCR; TCRdb's table is partial and in-frame only. The repertoire holds hundreds of thousands of clones, with roughly 77% as singletons. The TCR comes from a woman aged 40 to 50 in good health. Some clones in this sample may be carry-over from other donors' samples. This sequence joins TRBV11-2 and TRBJ2-7; weak D call: TRBD2 (5 bases). The sequencing sample was made of PBMCs. CDR3 DNA sequence: TGTGCCAGCAGTATGGGGAGCTCCTACGAGCAGTACTTC. As protein: CASSMGSSYEQYF. The whole variable domain, filled in from reference TRBV11-2 and TRBJ2-7, reads EAGVAQSPRYKIIEKRQSVAFWCNPISGHATLYWYQQILGQGPKLLIQFQNNGVVDDSQLPKDRFSAERLKGVDSTLKIQPAKLEDSAVYLCASSMGSSYEQYFGPGTRLTVT.